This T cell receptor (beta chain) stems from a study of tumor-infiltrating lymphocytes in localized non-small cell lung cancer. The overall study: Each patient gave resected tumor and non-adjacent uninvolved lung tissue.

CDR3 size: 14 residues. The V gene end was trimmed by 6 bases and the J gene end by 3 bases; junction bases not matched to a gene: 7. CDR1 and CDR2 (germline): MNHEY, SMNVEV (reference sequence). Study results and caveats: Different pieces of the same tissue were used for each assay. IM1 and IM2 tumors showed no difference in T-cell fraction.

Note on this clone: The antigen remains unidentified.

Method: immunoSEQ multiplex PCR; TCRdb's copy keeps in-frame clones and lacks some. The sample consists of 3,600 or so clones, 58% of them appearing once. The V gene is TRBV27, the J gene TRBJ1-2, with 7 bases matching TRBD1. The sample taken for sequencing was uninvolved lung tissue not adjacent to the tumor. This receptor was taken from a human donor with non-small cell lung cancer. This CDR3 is CASSLDRADYGYTF. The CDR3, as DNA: TGTGCCAGCAGCCTAGACAGGGCGGACTATGGCTACACCTTC.